The next 23 T cell receptor beta chains were all read from a single sample in a study of blood T cell repertoires in COVID-19. This table comes from immunoSEQ multiplex PCR, and its TCRdb copy is limited to in-frame clones, with some not included. The data contain about 32,000 clones, about 86% of them singletons. Sequencing used peripheral blood. The receptor set was obtained from a woman of 80 years or more with active or convalescent COVID-19.

This clone was counted between two and nine times. This sequence joins TRBV2 and TRBJ1-2, with 7 nucleotides matching TRBD1. Germline V gene lookup returns CDR1 SNHLY and CDR2 FYNNEI. There are 13 residues in the CDR3. The V and J ends lost 4 bases and 4 bases, in that order; junction bases with no gene match: 3. Here the CDR3 reads CASSGDSLYGYTF. DNA of the CDR3: TGTGCCAGCAGTGGGGACAGCCTCTATGGCTACACCTTC.

A single count supports this clone. This chain uses TRBV28 with TRBJ1-5, with D perhaps TRBD1 (5 bases). V lost 8 bases, J lost 7 bases, and 12 bases lay in between. This CDR3 spans 12 amino acids. Looked up from germline, CDR1 is MDHEN and CDR2 is SYDVKM. DNA for the CDR3: TGTGCCAGCGGGGGGGGACCCCAGCCCCAGCATTTT. Translation gives CASGGGPQPQHF. The full variable domain, rest sourced from reference TRBV28 and TRBJ1-5, is DVKVTQSSRYLVKRTGEKVFLECVQDMDHENMFWYRQDPGLGLRLIYFSYDVKMKEKGDIPEGYSVSREKKERFSLILESASTNQTSMYLCASGGGPQPQHFGDGTRLSIL.

V is TRBV5-1 and J is TRBJ2-2, with D perhaps TRBD2 (7 bases). CDR1 and CDR2 (germline): SGHRS, YFSETQ. V was shortened by 4 bases and J by 1 base, with 14 bases between the two germline ends. The CDR3 spans 16 residues. The CDR3 is CASSGGGGVNTGELFF. The CDR3 DNA reads as TGCGCCAGCAGCGGCGGGGGCGGGGTGAACACCGGGGAGCTGTTTTTT.

J is TRBJ2-2 and V is TRBV7-9; 9 bases fit TRBD2. The trim removed 5 bases at V and 5 bases at J, leaving 12 bases unmatched. Looked up from germline, CDR1 is SEHNR and CDR2 is FQNEAQ (reference sequence). This CDR3 is 17 amino acids long. This chain's CDR3 is CASSPRVIAGATGELFF. The CDR3 DNA follows: TGTGCCAGCAGCCCGCGGGTAATAGCGGGGGCTACCGGGGAGCTGTTTTTT.

The V and J genes are TRBV18 and TRBJ1-3; 7 nucleotides line up with TRBD1. This CDR3 spans 15 amino acids. Germline assignment: CDR1 KGHSH and CDR2 LQKENI. The junction had 6 bases not matched to a gene; V was cut back by 3 bases and J by 4 bases. Here the CDR3 DNA reads TGTGCCAGCTCACCCGGACAGGTGACAGGAAACACCATATATTTT. Amino acids: CASSPGQVTGNTIYF.

The chain recombines TRBV20-1 with TRBJ2-7; the D is unclear. V shed 5 bases and J shed 0 bases, with 5 bases lying between them. Germline V gene data show CDR1 as DFQATT and CDR2 as SNEGSKA (reference sequence). The CDR3 spans 11 residues. The CDR3: CSALSSYEQYF. The CDR3 DNA reads TGCAGTGCTCTAAGCTCCTACGAGCAGTACTTC.

This chain links TRBV2 with TRBJ1-4; 7 nucleotides agree with TRBD1. After removal of 5 bases from V and 5 bases from J, the junction contained 8 bases not matched to a gene. Germline V gives CDR1 SNHLY, CDR2 FYNNEI. The CDR3 is 15 amino acids. CDR3 sequence: CASSTQGTENEKLFF. The CDR3 DNA is TGTGCCAGCAGTACACAGGGGACGGAAAATGAAAAACTGTTTTTT.

The V call is TRBV12-3 or TRBV12-4, the J call TRBJ1-2, with a possible D match to TRBD1 (6 bases). This CDR3 region has 13 residues. V dropped 6 bases and J dropped 5 bases, with 13 bases sitting between them. In nucleotides, the CDR3 is TGTGCCAGCAGAAAAACAGGGTATTATGGCTACACCTTC. Translating gives CASRKTGYYGYTF.

The gene calls are TRBV19 and TRBJ1-6, with 10 bases lining up with TRBD1. This CDR3 is built from 15 residues. Germline CDR1 LNHDA, CDR2 SQIVND (reference sequence). Trimming removed 7 bases from V and 13 bases from J; junction bases left unmatched: 13. The CDR3 DNA reads as TGTGCCAGTACCCTAGGACAGGGGGGTATAGGGCCCCTCCACTTT. Encoded protein: CASTLGQGGIGPLHF. Looking up the rest from reference TRBV19 and TRBJ1-6 gives the full variable domain: DGGITQSPKYLFRKEGQNVTLSCEQNLNHDAMYWYRQDPGQGLRLIYYSQIVNDFQKGDIAEGYSVSREKKESFPLTVTSAQKNPTAFYLCASTLGQGGIGPLHFGNGTRLTVT.

For the CDR3, the DNA is TGTGCCAGCACCCTGACAGCGTCAGTTATTGAGCAGTTCTTC. It encodes CASTLTASVIEQFF. The J gene is TRBJ2-1, the V gene TRBV11-2, with D perhaps TRBD1 (5 bases). This CDR3 is 14 amino acids long. With 7 bases removed from V and 9 bases from J, the gap between germline ends came to 19 bases. The germline V gene encodes CDR1 SGHAT and CDR2 FQNNGV.

This CDR3 reads CASSRTGGKQETQYF. The CDR3 DNA sequence: TGTGCCAGCAGTCGGACAGGGGGGAAACAAGAGACCCAGTACTTC. This rearrangement joins TRBV27 to TRBJ2-5, with TRBD1 matching 10 bases. CDR1 is MNHEY, CDR2 SMNVEV, per germline (reference sequence). CDR3 length: 15 amino acids. Trimming took 5 bases from V and 2 from J; bases not matched to a gene: 5.

V is TRBV2 and J is TRBJ1-3, with D tentatively TRBD1 (6 bases). Germline CDR1 SNHLY, CDR2 FYNNEI. CDR3 length equals 14 residues. Trimming took 6 bases from V and 2 from J, leaving 11 bases between them. This chain's CDR3 is CASRDAGAGNTIYF. The CDR3 DNA reads TGTGCCAGCAGAGACGCAGGGGCTGGAAACACCATATATTTT.

In nucleotides, the CDR3 is TGTGCCAGCAGCCCTGAGGGACAGGGCCGTTCTTACTTAGCCAAAAACATTCAGTACTTC. As protein: CASSPEGQGRSYLAKNIQYF. The chain joins TRBV4-2 to TRBJ2-4, with 9 bases matching TRBD1. Trimming at V came to 4 bases and at J to 0 bases, leaving 16 bases not matched to a gene. The germline CDR1 and CDR2 sequences are LGHNA and YNFKEQ. CDR3 length: 20 amino acids.

This rearrangement joins TRBV5-8 to TRBJ2-7, with D uncertain. CDR3 size: 16 residues. Germline CDR1 SGHTS, CDR2 YDEGEE. Trimming left V 3 bases short and J 3 bases short, with 19 bases between. The CDR3 DNA reads TGTGCCAGCAGCTCGGTTGTGGGCAGTGTAGTCTACGAGCAGTACTTC. Its protein is CASSSVVGSVVYEQYF.

The genes are TRBV4-1 and TRBJ2-1; TRBD1 might be the D (5 bases). V was shortened by 1 base and J by 0 bases, with 10 bases between the two germline ends. CDR3 length: 16 residues. Germline CDR1 reads MGHRA; CDR2 reads YSYEKL. CDR3 in DNA: TGCGCCAGCAGCCAAGTGGGGCCAAGCTCCTACAATGAGCAGTTCTTC. It specifies CASSQVGPSSYNEQFF.

The rearrangement joins TRBV19 to TRBJ2-5, with TRBD2 as a possible D gene (5 bases). Germline CDR1 LNHDA, CDR2 SQIVND (reference sequence). Trimming left V 4 bases short and J 1 base short, with 10 bases between. CDR3 length: 14 residues. The CDR3 nucleotides are TGTGCCAGTAGTACCCCGCGGGCCCAAGAGACCCAGTACTTC. The encoded protein is CASSTPRAQETQYF. The variable domain in full, completed from reference TRBV19 and TRBJ2-5, reads DGGITQSPKYLFRKEGQNVTLSCEQNLNHDAMYWYRQDPGQGLRLIYYSQIVNDFQKGDIAEGYSVSREKKESFPLTVTSAQKNPTAFYLCASSTPRAQETQYFGPGTRLLVL.

The chain combines TRBV19 with TRBJ1-2, with a possible D match to TRBD1 (5 bases). Germline values: CDR1 LNHDA, CDR2 SQIVND (reference sequence). The length of the CDR3 is 15 residues. Deletions cut 8 bases from V and 3 bases from J, with 19 bases between. CDR3 sequence: CASRDSLAGHYGYTF. The CDR3 nucleotides read TGTGCCAGTCGCGACAGTCTAGCGGGACACTATGGCTACACCTTC.

CDR3 bases: TGTGCCAGCAGACTACCGGGAGTCGGTAATGAAAAACTGTTTTTT. This encodes CASRLPGVGNEKLFF. The chain has TRBV11-2 and TRBJ1-4; D is uncertain. The V and J ends lost 6 bases and 4 bases respectively, with 15 bases between them. Germline lookup yields CDR1 SGHAT and CDR2 FQNNGV. The CDR3 covers 15 residues. The variable domain in full, with the rest retrieved from reference TRBV11-2 and TRBJ1-4, is EAGVAQSPRYKIIEKRQSVAFWCNPISGHATLYWYQQILGQGPKLLIQFQNNGVVDDSQLPKDRFSAERLKGVDSTLKIQPAKLEDSAVYLCASRLPGVGNEKLFFGSGTQLSVL.

The rearrangement uses TRBV7-7 and TRBJ2-3, with 12 bases that match TRBD2. Unmatched junction bases numbered 5, after V lost 5 bases and J lost 2 bases. Germline CDR1 and CDR2: SSHAT and FNYEAQ (reference sequence). The CDR3 has 16 amino acids. The CDR3 here is CASSPTSGGTTDTQYF. The CDR3 bases are TGTGCCAGCAGCCCCACTAGCGGGGGGACCACAGATACGCAGTATTTT.

The chain employs TRBV6-1 and TRBJ1-3, with no clear D. The CDR3 contains 16 residues. V was trimmed by 0 bases and J by 0 bases, leaving 9 bases between them. The germline CDR1 and CDR2 sequences are MNHNS and SASEGT. The CDR3 loop reads CASSEAPTNSGNTIYF. The CDR3 DNA reads as TGTGCCAGCAGTGAAGCTCCGACAAACTCTGGAAACACCATATATTTT.

The CDR3 nucleotides are TGTGCCAGCAGCTTAGAGAGCGGGAACACCGGGGAGCTGTTTTTT. Its translation: CASSLESGNTGELFF. The chain carries TRBV7-9 and TRBJ2-2, with a weak D call TRBD2 (5 bases). Trimming removed 1 base from V and 1 base from J, with 7 bases in between. This CDR3 contains 15 residues. CDR1 SEHNR and CDR2 FQNEAQ come from the germline V gene (reference sequence).

The J gene is TRBJ1-1, the V gene TRBV7-3, with 7 bases that match TRBD1. Per germline, CDR1 SGHTA and CDR2 FQGTGA. This CDR3 contains 14 residues. The V gene end was trimmed by 5 bases and the J gene end by 6 bases; junction bases not matched to a gene: 9. In nucleotides, the CDR3 is TGTGCCAGCAGCCCACCGGGACAGTTTTCTGAAGCTTTCTTT. It codes for CASSPPGQFSEAFF.

In the case of this clone: Other DNA sequences in this specimen translate into the identical CDR3. V gene TRBV29-1 combines with J gene TRBJ1-1; D is possibly TRBD1 (6 bases). Germline V lookup: CDR1 SQVTM, CDR2 ANQGSEA. The V gene lost 6 bases and the J gene lost 1 base, with 9 bases spanning the gap. CDR3 length: 12 amino acids. In nucleotides, the CDR3 is TGCAGCGTGGTACAGGGGAACACTGAAGCTTTCTTT. As protein: CSVVQGNTEAFF.